Listed below are T cell receptor beta chains from one sample, sequenced in a study of chemoradiotherapy in HPV16-positive cancers. Some clones are missing from TCRdb's copy, which holds only in-frame ones; the method was immunoSEQ multiplex PCR. The sample includes roughly 3,500 clones, approximately 93% of them seen just once. Sampling took place from a patient who underwent chemoradiotherapy. The receptors here all came from a human donor with HPV-associated anogenital cancer. CDR3s leave out the opening cysteine and the closing phenylalanine or tryptophan.

>TRBV9|TRBJ2-3
ASSAPVAPDTQY
>TRBV11-2|TRBJ2-7
ASSSPEDVYEQY
>TRBV5-6|TRBJ1-1
ASSFRKTEAF
>TRBV15|TRBJ1-2
ATSRVGGGLHGYT
>TRBV11-2|TRBJ1-2
ASSSLWRGNYGYT
>TRBV11-3|TRBJ1-1
ASSLGGSDTEAF
>TRBV4-3|TRBJ1-2
ASSQILRGIYT
>TRBV11-3|TRBJ2-5
ASSLVGTQY
>TRBV13|TRBJ2-7
ASSLLDRSNHEQY
>TRBV9|TRBJ2-2
ASSRTGTGELF
>TRBV7-9|TRBJ1-6
ASSRDPLDREFNSPLH
>TRBV28|TRBJ1-6
ASSLFTRDSRFPLYSPLH
>TRBV19|TRBJ2-2
ASSIGDTGELF
>TRBV5-1|TRBJ2-1
ASINREGSSYNEQF
>TRBV29-1|TRBJ2-3
SVGGTGGPTDTQY
>TRBV4-2|TRBJ2-6
ASSQAFSGANVLT
>TRBV27|TRBJ1-4
ASKLRRQGPEKLF
>TRBV19|TRBJ1-1
ASSMGPNTEAF
>TRBV6-1|TRBJ2-7
ASGEGWTYEQY
>TRBV30|TRBJ2-1
AWSVDRADTTLGSNEQF
>TRBV7-8|TRBJ1-2
ASSPGTVRGGYT
>TRBV4-1|TRBJ1-4
ASSRYGGATEKLF
>TRBV5-4|TRBJ1-3
ASSWDRFSARGSGNTIY
>TRBV2|TRBJ2-5
ASSAMQVFETQY
>TRBV7-9|TRBJ2-3
ASSPGEISTDTQY
>TRBV5-4|TRBJ2-7
ASSLRTGMYEQY
>TRBV29-1|TRBJ2-2
SVPQGANTGELF
>TRBV7-9|TRBJ1-6
ASSWGMGSPLH
>TRBV4-3|TRBJ1-1
ASSRGLNTEAF
>TRBV30|TRBJ1-1
AWSLSTMTEAF
>TRBV9|TRBJ1-5
ASSVRYSNQPQH